The source of this T cell receptor (beta chain) is a study of cytomegalovirus exposure and HLA in healthy donors. Amplification used 60 Vbeta primers and 13 Jbeta primers. TCRdb's copy holds only in-frame clones and misses some; the assay was immunoSEQ multiplex PCR. This sample has about 98,000 clones, with more than 75% found just once. This CDR3 spans 16 amino acids. V shed 5 bases, J shed 0 bases, and the junction held 3 bases outside the gene matches. CDR1 is MGHRA and CDR2 is YSYEKL in the germline V gene. The rearrangement joins TRBV4-1 to TRBJ1-6; 8 nucleotides agree with TRBD1. This receptor was identified in a human donor in good health. The sample consisted of PBMCs. CDR3 nucleotide sequence: TGCGCCAGCAGCTGGGACAGGAGCTCCTATAATTCACCCCTCCACTTT. Amino acids: CASSWDRSSYNSPLHF.